One and the same sample provided the 30 T cell receptor beta chains below, sequenced in a study of blood T cell repertoires in COVID-19. The assay was immunoSEQ multiplex PCR, and TCRdb's table has in-frame clones only and misses some. The repertoire holds 360,000 or so clones, with around 91% as singletons. The sequencing input was peripheral blood. Receptor source: a young man with active or convalescent COVID-19.

This chain connects TRBV27 to TRBJ1-6; D ambiguous. V was pared by 2 bases and J by 0 bases, with 5 bases between. Germline lookup yields CDR1 MNHEY and CDR2 SMNVEV (reference sequence). This CDR3 is built from 15 residues. CDR3 DNA: TGTGCCAGCAGTTTAGAGAGCTCCTATAATTCACCCCTCCACTTT. Protein product: CASSLESSYNSPLHF.

This clone showed up just once. The CDR3 reads CASSFPYSSYGYTF. Here the CDR3 DNA reads TGTGCCAGCAGCTTCCCTTACAGCTCCTATGGCTACACCTTC. This chain connects TRBV7-8 to TRBJ1-2; D is undetermined. The CDR3 is made up of 14 amino acids. V was pared by 3 bases and J by 4 bases, with 12 bases between. Germline-derived CDR1 and CDR2 are SGHVS and FQNEAQ. Using reference TRBV7-8 and TRBJ1-2 for the parts outside the CDR3, the full variable domain is GAGVSQSPRYKVAKRGQDVALRCDPISGHVSLFWYQQALGQGPEFLTYFQNEAQLDKSGLPSDRFFAERPEGSVSTLKIQRTQQEDSAVYLCASSFPYSSYGYTFGSGTRLTVV.

This chain links TRBV11-1 with TRBJ2-2; D ambiguous. Germline CDR1 and CDR2: SGHAT and FQDESV (reference sequence). Trimming took off 1 base at V and 5 bases at J, with 8 bases between the two ends. This CDR3 comprises 14 residues. The CDR3 DNA is TGTGCCAGCAGCTTAGAATTTAGAACCGGGGAGCTGTTTTTT. Translation: CASSLEFRTGELFF.

The J gene is TRBJ2-5, the V gene TRBV7-2, with a tentative D call TRBD2 (5 bases). The CDR3 has 14 residues. V was cut by 5 bases and J by 0 bases, with 10 bases left in between. Germline loops: CDR1 SGHTA, CDR2 FQGNSA. The CDR3 bases are TGTGCCAGCAGCCCTAGCCCGTACCAAGAGACCCAGTACTTC. Translated: CASSPSPYQETQYF.

The chain couples TRBV6-1 to TRBJ2-1; 8 nucleotides match TRBD2. CDR1 and CDR2 from the germline V gene are MNHNS and SASEGT. V was pared by 2 bases and J by 9 bases, with 6 bases of the junction left unmatched. The CDR3 contains 14 residues. CDR3 protein: CASSERLARGEQFF. The CDR3 DNA sequence: TGTGCCAGCAGTGAAAGACTAGCGAGGGGTGAGCAGTTCTTC.

This sequence joins TRBV28 and TRBJ2-1, with TRBD1 matching over 10 bases. The germline CDR1 and CDR2 sequences are MDHEN and SYDVKM. This CDR3 contains 15 residues. V lost 6 bases and J lost 8; bases outside the gene matches: 10. The CDR3: CASSNNRDRGYEQFF. CDR3 sequence (DNA): TGTGCCAGCAGCAACAACCGGGACAGGGGTTATGAGCAGTTCTTC. Combining the CDR3 with reference TRBV28 and TRBJ2-1 gives the whole variable domain DVKVTQSSRYLVKRTGEKVFLECVQDMDHENMFWYRQDPGLGLRLIYFSYDVKMKEKGDIPEGYSVSREKKERFSLILESASTNQTSMYLCASSNNRDRGYEQFFGPGTRLTVL.

The J gene is TRBJ2-3, the V gene TRBV3-1 (or the pseudogene TRBV3-2); a weak D match, TRBD2 (6 bases). The germline CDR1 and CDR2 sequences are LGHDT and YNNKEL (reference sequence). The CDR3 contains 15 residues. The V and J ends lost 4 bases and 7 bases respectively, with 18 bases between them. In nucleotides, the CDR3 is TGTGCCAGCAGCCTTTCCCCCCTAGGGAGGAATACGCAGTATTTT. Protein sequence: CASSLSPLGRNTQYF.

V and J are TRBV6-5 and TRBJ1-1; D uncertain. This CDR3 is 14 amino acids long. Trimming shortened V by 6 bases and J by 1 base, and 12 bases separated the two germline ends. The V gene's germline CDR1 is MNHEY and CDR2 SVGAGI. CDR3 residues: CASSRGQSNTEAFF. DNA of the CDR3: TGTGCCAGCAGCCGCGGGCAGTCGAACACTGAAGCTTTCTTT.

The J gene is TRBJ1-4, the V gene TRBV27; 8 bases agree with TRBD1. Trimming removed 5 bases from V and 8 bases from J; junction bases left unmatched: 19. Germline CDR1 is MNHEY and CDR2 is SMNVEV (reference sequence). The CDR3 length is 18 residues. The CDR3 sequence is CASSPRQGSIMLGEKLFF. The CDR3 DNA reads TGTGCCAGCAGTCCCAGACAGGGGTCGATAATGCTGGGCGAAAAACTGTTTTTT.

This rearrangement joins TRBV7-3 to TRBJ2-2, with TRBD1 identical over 8 bases. CDR3 length equals 13 residues. In germline, CDR1 is SGHTA, CDR2 FQGTGA. Germline trimming cut 4 bases from V and 7 bases from J; bases unmatched to any gene: 2. The CDR3 DNA is TGTGCCAGCAGCTCAGGGGGCTACGGGGAGCTGTTTTTT. This sequence encodes CASSSGGYGELFF.

In the case of this clone: The same CDR3 arises from other DNA sequences in this sample as well. The chain carries TRBV12-3 or TRBV12-4 and TRBJ2-1; D uncertain. Trimming shortened V by 3 bases and J by 4 bases, and 7 bases separated the two germline ends. This CDR3 contains 13 residues. Here the CDR3 DNA reads TGTGCCAGCAGTTTGAGGAGTTACAATGAGCAGTTCTTC. As protein: CASSLRSYNEQFF.

This clone appeared once. The CDR3 sequence is CASSLGLGRGRNEQFF. CDR3 coding DNA: TGTGCCAGCAGCTTAGGCCTAGGGCGGGGTCGGAATGAGCAGTTCTTC. The chain combines TRBV7-3 with TRBJ2-1; D is perhaps TRBD2 (6 bases). V dropped 2 bases and J dropped 7 bases, with 18 bases sitting between them. The CDR3 loop spans 16 amino acids. CDR1 and CDR2 (germline): SGHTA, FQGTGA.

This clone was observed a handful of times. The V and J genes are TRBV19 and TRBJ1-4; 7 bases map to TRBD1. Trimming took 8 bases from V and 5 from J; bases not matched to a gene: 8. The germline gives CDR1 LNHDA, CDR2 SQIVND (reference sequence). This CDR3 spans 14 amino acids. The DNA for the CDR3 is TGTGCCAGTGGGGATAGACAGGGCAATGAAAAACTGTTTTTT. As protein: CASGDRQGNEKLFF.

The gene calls are TRBV12-3 or TRBV12-4 and TRBJ2-7, with a weak D call TRBD2 (6 bases). The CDR3 has 13 amino acids. Trimming shortened V by 7 bases and J by 3 bases, and 13 bases separated the two germline ends. The CDR3 spells CASNYGGGYEQYF. Here the CDR3 DNA reads TGTGCCAGCAACTACGGGGGAGGCTACGAGCAGTACTTC.

The chain links TRBV11-1 to TRBJ1-4, with D uncertain. The CDR3 is 13 residues long. The germline V gene encodes CDR1 SGHAT and CDR2 FQDESV (reference sequence). V was cut by 4 bases and J by 7 bases, with 10 bases left in between. The CDR3 DNA follows: TGTGCCAGCAGCTCTACGAGGATTGAAAAACTGTTTTTT. Translated: CASSSTRIEKLFF. Together with reference TRBV11-1 and TRBJ1-4, the CDR3 gives the full variable domain: EAEVAQSPRYKITEKSQAVAFWCDPISGHATLYWYRQILGQGPELLVQFQDESVVDDSQLPKDRFSAERLKGVDSTLKIQPAELGDSAMYLCASSSTRIEKLFFGSGTQLSVL.

Comments on this clone: A junction end diverges from the germline sequence, so it may reflect a read error. V gene TRBV2 combines with J gene TRBJ2-6, with 8 bases identical to TRBD2. The CDR3 has 18 residues. Germline V gives CDR1 SNHLY, CDR2 FYNNEI. The CDR3 protein is CASIVWAGGFSGANVLTF. CDR3 bases: TGTGCCAGCATAGTGTGGGCGGGGGGCTTCTCTGGGGCCAACGTGCTGACTTTC.

This rearrangement joins TRBV7-9 to TRBJ2-7; D uncertain. This CDR3 region has 12 residues. V gave up 1 base and J gave up 4 bases, with 5 bases separating them. The germline gives CDR1 SEHNR, CDR2 FQNEAQ (reference sequence). As DNA, the CDR3 is TGTGCCAGCAGCTTAGAGACTTACGAGCAGTACTTC. Amino acids: CASSLETYEQYF. Looking up the rest from reference TRBV7-9 and TRBJ2-7 gives the full variable domain: DTGVSQNPRHKITKRGQNVTFRCDPISEHNRLYWYRQTLGQGPEFLTYFQNEAQLEKSRLLSDRFSAERPKGSFSTLEIQRTEQGDSAMYLCASSLETYEQYFGPGTRLTVT.

The J gene is TRBJ1-2, the V gene TRBV6-5; TRBD1 is a possible D gene (6 bases). Germline CDR1 and CDR2: MNHEY and SVGAGI. The V and J ends lost 6 bases and 8 bases respectively, with 13 bases between them. The CDR3 totals 12 residues. CDR3 sequence reads: CASSRSTGGYTF. CDR3 DNA sequence: TGTGCCAGCAGCCGCTCGACAGGCGGCTACACCTTC.

The chain carries TRBV28 and TRBJ1-2; maybe TRBD1 (6 bases). The CDR3 consists of 15 residues. CDR1 is MDHEN, CDR2 SYDVKM, per germline. Trimming removed 6 bases at V and 1 base at J, with 15 bases between. CDR3 coding DNA: TGTGCCAGCAGCGTTTTGGGACAAAATAACTATGGCTACACCTTC. This sequence encodes CASSVLGQNNYGYTF.

This rearrangement joins TRBV6-2 or TRBV6-3 to TRBJ2-7, with 11 bases matching TRBD1. Trimming at V came to 2 bases and at J to 4 bases, leaving 4 bases not matched to a gene. Germline assignment: CDR1 MNHEY and CDR2 SVGEGT. The CDR3 spans 15 residues. CDR3 protein: CASSYGQGAPYEQYF. The CDR3 bases are TGTGCCAGCAGTTACGGACAGGGGGCCCCTTACGAGCAGTACTTC.

This clone was observed once. The gene calls are TRBV24-1 and TRBJ2-3, with 10 bases that match TRBD1. Germline CDR1 reads KGHDR; CDR2 reads SFDVKD. CDR3 length: 16 amino acids. V shed 5 bases, J shed 6 bases, and the junction held 10 bases outside the gene matches. The CDR3 region has the DNA TGTGCCACCAGTGCCCCGGGACAGGGGCTTAGGGATACGCAGTATTTT. Translating it yields CATSAPGQGLRDTQYF.

The chain uses TRBV4-3 and TRBJ1-5, with 7 bases aligning to TRBD1. The CDR3 is made up of 16 amino acids. J lost 2 bases, V lost 1 base, and 5 bases had no gene match. Germline V lookup: CDR1 LGHNA, CDR2 YSLEER. The DNA of the CDR3 is TGCGCCAGCAGCCAAGGACAGGGATGGGGCAATCAGCCCCAGCATTTT. It codes for CASSQGQGWGNQPQHF.

The CDR3 spells CAIRTTGGPYEQYF. The CDR3 region has the DNA TGTGCCATCAGAACGACGGGAGGGCCCTACGAGCAGTACTTC. The rearrangement links TRBV28 to TRBJ2-7; 8 nucleotides line up with TRBD2. CDR1 MDHEN and CDR2 SYDVKM come from the germline V gene. The CDR3 runs 14 residues. V lost 10 bases and J lost 2; bases outside the gene matches: 10.

J is TRBJ2-7 and V is TRBV5-1; the match to TRBD1 covers 10 bases. The V gene end was trimmed by 4 bases and the J gene end by 3 bases; junction bases not matched to a gene: 7. The germline V gene has CDR1 SGHRS and CDR2 YFSETQ. CDR3 size: 15 residues. In nucleotides, the CDR3 is TGCGCCAGCAGCCCAGGGACAGGGGTCGGCTACGAGCAGTACTTC. Protein product: CASSPGTGVGYEQYF.

V usage is TRBV27 and J usage is TRBJ2-7; TRBD1 matches 11 bases. CDR1 is MNHEY, CDR2 SMNVEV, per germline (reference sequence). The length of the CDR3 is 14 residues. Trimming cost V 4 bases and J 4 bases; bases outside gene matches: 3. Here the CDR3 DNA reads TGTGCCAGCAGTTCGGGACAGGGGGTATACGAGCAGTACTTC. Its protein is CASSSGQGVYEQYF.

V and J are TRBV5-1 and TRBJ1-2; D perhaps matches TRBD1 (5 bases). The CDR3 extends over 17 amino acids. From germline, CDR1 is SGHRS and CDR2 YFSETQ. V was pared by 0 bases and J by 0 bases, with 15 bases between. CDR3 in amino acids: CASSLGPLPTANYGYTF. In DNA, the CDR3 is TGCGCCAGCAGCTTGGGTCCCCTGCCGACAGCTAACTATGGCTACACCTTC. The whole variable domain, remainder taken from reference TRBV5-1 and TRBJ1-2, is KAGVTQTPRYLIKTRGQQVTLSCSPISGHRSVSWYQQTPGQGLQFLFEYFSETQRNKGNFPGRFSGRQFSNSRSEMNVSTLELGDSALYLCASSLGPLPTANYGYTFGSGTRLTVV.

This clone was detected only once. The rearrangement uses TRBV18 and TRBJ1-2, with 7 bases aligning to TRBD1. Trimming removed 5 bases from V and 1 base from J; junction bases left unmatched: 4. Germline V CDR1 and CDR2: KGHSH, LQKENI. The CDR3 has 14 amino acids. CDR3 sequence reads: CASSSTGINYGYTF. The CDR3 DNA sequence: TGTGCCAGCTCATCGACAGGGATTAACTATGGCTACACCTTC.

The rearrangement joins TRBV11-1 to TRBJ2-5; tentatively, D is TRBD2 (6 bases). Germline CDR1 and CDR2: SGHAT and FQDESV (reference sequence). The CDR3 loop spans 15 amino acids. V dropped 2 bases and J dropped 2 bases, with 12 bases sitting between them. The CDR3 reads CASSLTSWRQETQYF. The DNA for the CDR3 is TGTGCCAGCAGCTTAACTAGCTGGAGACAAGAGACCCAGTACTTC.

V and J are TRBV4-2 and TRBJ2-5, with 10 bases that match TRBD2. V dropped 4 bases and J dropped 9; count of bases not matched to a gene: 17. Germline V CDR1 and CDR2: LGHNA, YNFKEQ. The CDR3 covers 17 residues. CDR3 DNA: TGTGCCAGCAGCCCGCGGAATAGCGGGGGGTCCCCGCCGGCCCAGTACTTC. Its protein is CASSPRNSGGSPPAQYF.

The gene calls are TRBV6-2 or TRBV6-3 and TRBJ2-7; 8 positions match TRBD2. J gave up 6 bases and V 2 bases, and 9 bases lay outside the gene matches. The CDR3 spans 15 residues. Looked up from germline, CDR1 is MNHEY and CDR2 is SVGEGT. The CDR3 loop reads CASSYTGLGSTEQYF. As DNA, the CDR3 is TGTGCCAGCAGTTACACGGGACTAGGCTCCACCGAGCAGTACTTC.